The sequence of this T cell receptor beta chain was determined in a study of blood T cells in healthy people across ages. In germline, CDR1 is SQVTM, CDR2 ANQGSEA. CDR3 length equals 12 residues. The second PCR ran 7 to 11 cycles with a sample-barcoded 5' primer and J-beta primers. Each CDR3 protein gets one entry after TCRdb re-called the 5' RACE reads with MiXCR. The profile shows about 1.1 million distinct CDR3 sequences, more than 30% of them singletons. This clonotype came up many times. The chain carries TRBV29-1 and TRBJ2-5; TRBD1 agrees at 7 bases. The end of the DNA is better explained by TRBJ2-7, so the J call may be wrong. Sequencing was carried out using blood. This clonotype originated in a man aged 18 to 30 in good health. CDR3: CSSWTGDGEQYF. CDR3 DNA sequence: TGCAGCTCCTGGACAGGAGACGGCGAGCAGTACTTC.